This TCR beta chain was captured in a study of T cells in Graves' hyperthyroidism and ophthalmopathy. Study-wide background: Blood from the periphery was taken at initial diagnosis, before any treatment.

This clonotype was detected a few times. Its antigen is currently unknown. Notes on the study in general: Most clonotypes expanded in the thyroid (above 0.001) were also present in blood.

RNA transcripts yielded amplified TCR beta CDR3 regions. A first-round RT-PCR of the TCR CDR3 used the HTBI primer set. TCRdb re-called the multiplex PCR reads with MiXCR, one entry per CDR3 protein. The sample shows 350,000 or so distinct CDR3 sequences, over 15% of them seen only once. Trimming removed 3 bases from V and 3 bases from J, with 18 bases in between. CDR1 is GTSNPN and CDR2 is SVGIG in the germline V gene (reference sequence). The CDR3 covers 15 residues. The V call is TRBV30, the J call TRBJ2-7, with TRBD1 as a possible D gene (6 bases). The receptor was derived from a woman aged 45-60 years with Graves' hyperthyroidism. The sample taken for sequencing was blood. The CDR3 DNA is TGTGCCTGGAGGTACTCCGGGACAAGCATCTACGAGCAGTACTTC. Its protein is CAWRYSGTSIYEQYF. Using reference TRBV30 and TRBJ2-7 for the parts outside the CDR3, the full variable domain is SQTIHQWPATLVQPVGSPLSLECTVEGTSNPNLYWYRQAAGRGLQLLFYSVGIGQISSEVPQNLSASRPQDRQFILSSKKLLLSDSGFYLCAWRYSGTSIYEQYFGPGTRLTVT.